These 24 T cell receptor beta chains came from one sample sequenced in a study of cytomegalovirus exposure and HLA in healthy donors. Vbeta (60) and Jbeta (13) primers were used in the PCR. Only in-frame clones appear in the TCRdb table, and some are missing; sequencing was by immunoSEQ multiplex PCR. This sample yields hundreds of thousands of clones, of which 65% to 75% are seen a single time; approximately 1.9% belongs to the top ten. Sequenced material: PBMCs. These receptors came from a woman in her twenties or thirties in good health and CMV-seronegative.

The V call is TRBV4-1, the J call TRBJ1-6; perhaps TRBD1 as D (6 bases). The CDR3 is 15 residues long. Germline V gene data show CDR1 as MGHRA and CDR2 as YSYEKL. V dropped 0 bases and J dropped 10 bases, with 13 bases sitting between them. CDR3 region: CASSQEGGGVSPLHF. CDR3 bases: TGCGCCAGCAGCCAAGAGGGGGGGGGCGTATCACCCCTCCACTTT.

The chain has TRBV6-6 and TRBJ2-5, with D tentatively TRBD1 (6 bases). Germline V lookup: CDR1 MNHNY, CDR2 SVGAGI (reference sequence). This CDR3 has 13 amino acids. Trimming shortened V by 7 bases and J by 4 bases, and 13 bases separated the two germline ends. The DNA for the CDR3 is TGTGCCAGCACGATGACCAGGGGAGAGACCCAGTACTTC. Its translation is CASTMTRGETQYF.

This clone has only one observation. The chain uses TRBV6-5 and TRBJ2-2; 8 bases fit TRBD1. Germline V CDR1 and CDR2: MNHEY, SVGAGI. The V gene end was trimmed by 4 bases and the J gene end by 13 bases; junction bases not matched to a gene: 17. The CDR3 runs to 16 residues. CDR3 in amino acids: CASSSGQGEFNGMLFF. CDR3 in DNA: TGTGCCAGCAGTTCTGGACAGGGCGAGTTCAACGGGATGCTGTTTTTT.

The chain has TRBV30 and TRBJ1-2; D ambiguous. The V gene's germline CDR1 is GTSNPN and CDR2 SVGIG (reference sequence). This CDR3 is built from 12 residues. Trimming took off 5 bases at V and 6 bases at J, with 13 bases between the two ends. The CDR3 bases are TGTGCCTGGGCGGGATCCATGGATGGCTACACCTTC. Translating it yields CAWAGSMDGYTF. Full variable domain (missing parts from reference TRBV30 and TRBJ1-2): SQTIHQWPATLVQPVGSPLSLECTVEGTSNPNLYWYRQAAGRGLQLLFYSVGIGQISSEVPQNLSASRPQDRQFILSSKKLLLSDSGFYLCAWAGSMDGYTFGSGTRLTVV.

The CDR3 bases are TGTGCCAGCAGCCCCCCGGGACTAGCGGAATACAATGAGCAGTTCTTC. Amino acids: CASSPPGLAEYNEQFF. The rearrangement links TRBV9 to TRBJ2-1; 11 positions match TRBD2. Germline V gene data show CDR1 as SGDLS and CDR2 as YYNGEE. This CDR3 has 16 amino acids. V lost 4 bases and J lost 4; bases outside the gene matches: 7.

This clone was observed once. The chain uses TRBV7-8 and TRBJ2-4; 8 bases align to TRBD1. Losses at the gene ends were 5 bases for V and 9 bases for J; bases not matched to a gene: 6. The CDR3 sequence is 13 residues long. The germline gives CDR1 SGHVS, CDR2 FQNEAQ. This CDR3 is CASSTHRGTIQYF. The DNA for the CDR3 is TGTGCCAGCAGCACCCACAGGGGGACCATTCAGTACTTC.

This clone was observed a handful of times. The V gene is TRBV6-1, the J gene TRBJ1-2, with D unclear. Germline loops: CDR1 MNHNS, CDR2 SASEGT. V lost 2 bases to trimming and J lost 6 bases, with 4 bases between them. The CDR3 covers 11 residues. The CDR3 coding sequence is TGTGCCAGCAGTGAATATGATGGCTACACCTTC. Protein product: CASSEYDGYTF.

The CDR3 sequence: CASQTGYTEAFF. DNA for the CDR3: TGTGCCAGCCAGACAGGATACACTGAAGCTTTCTTT. The rearrangement links TRBV6-1 to TRBJ1-1; D might be TRBD1 (6 bases). The CDR3 has 12 amino acids. V was trimmed by 8 bases and J by 3 bases, leaving 10 bases between them. The germline CDR1 and CDR2 sequences are MNHNS and SASEGT.

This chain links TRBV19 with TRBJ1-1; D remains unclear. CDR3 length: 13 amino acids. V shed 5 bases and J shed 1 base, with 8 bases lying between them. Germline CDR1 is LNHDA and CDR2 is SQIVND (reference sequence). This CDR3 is CASSVLENTEAFF. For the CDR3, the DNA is TGTGCCAGTAGTGTCCTAGAGAACACTGAAGCTTTCTTT.

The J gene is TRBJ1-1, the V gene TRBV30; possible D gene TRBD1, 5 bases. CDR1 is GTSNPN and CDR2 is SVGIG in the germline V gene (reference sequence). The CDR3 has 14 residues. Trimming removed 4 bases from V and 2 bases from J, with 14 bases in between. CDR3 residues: CAWTEPGFNTEAFF. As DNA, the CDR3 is TGTGCCTGGACGGAGCCAGGGTTTAACACTGAAGCTTTCTTT.

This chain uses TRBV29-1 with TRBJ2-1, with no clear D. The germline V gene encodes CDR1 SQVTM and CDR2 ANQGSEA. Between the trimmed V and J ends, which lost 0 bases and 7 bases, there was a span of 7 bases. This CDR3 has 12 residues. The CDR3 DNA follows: TGCAGCGTTGAAGATCTTCGGAATGAGCAGTTCTTC. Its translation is CSVEDLRNEQFF.

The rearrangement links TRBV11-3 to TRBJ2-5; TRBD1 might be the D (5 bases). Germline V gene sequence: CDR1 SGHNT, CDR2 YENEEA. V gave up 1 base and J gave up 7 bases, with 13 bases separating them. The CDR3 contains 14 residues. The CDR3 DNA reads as TGTGCCAGCAGCTTAGCGCTAGGGGTAGGGACCCAGTACTTC. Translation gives CASSLALGVGTQYF.

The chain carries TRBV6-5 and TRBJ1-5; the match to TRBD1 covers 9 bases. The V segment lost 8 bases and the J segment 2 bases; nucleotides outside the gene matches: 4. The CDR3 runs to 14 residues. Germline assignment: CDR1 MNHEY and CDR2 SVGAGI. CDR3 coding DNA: TGTGCCAGCCGGGGACAGGGCGGCAATCAGCCCCAGCATTTT. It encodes CASRGQGGNQPQHF.

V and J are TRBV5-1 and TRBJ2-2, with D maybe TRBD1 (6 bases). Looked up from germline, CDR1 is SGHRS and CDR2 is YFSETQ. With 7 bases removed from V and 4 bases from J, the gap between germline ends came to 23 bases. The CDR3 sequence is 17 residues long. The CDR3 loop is CASLPNLGAAVTGELFF. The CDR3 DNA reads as TGCGCCAGCTTACCCAACCTGGGGGCTGCGGTCACCGGGGAGCTGTTTTTT.

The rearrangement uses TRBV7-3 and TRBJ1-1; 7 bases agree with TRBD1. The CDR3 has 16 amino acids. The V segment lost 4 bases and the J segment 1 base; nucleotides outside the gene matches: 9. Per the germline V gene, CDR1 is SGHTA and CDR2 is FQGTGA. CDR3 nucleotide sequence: TGTGCCAGCAGCTCGAATCCGGGACAGCGGAACACTGAAGCTTTCTTT. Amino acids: CASSSNPGQRNTEAFF.

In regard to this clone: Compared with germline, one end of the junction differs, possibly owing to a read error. CDR3: CASNYRDRGPGEAFF. CDR3 DNA sequence: TGTGCCAGCAATTACCGGGACAGGGGGCCTGGTGAAGCTTTCTTT. The chain couples TRBV6-5 to TRBJ1-1; 12 nucleotides match TRBD1. CDR1 is MNHEY, CDR2 SVGAGI, per germline. CDR3 length: 15 residues.

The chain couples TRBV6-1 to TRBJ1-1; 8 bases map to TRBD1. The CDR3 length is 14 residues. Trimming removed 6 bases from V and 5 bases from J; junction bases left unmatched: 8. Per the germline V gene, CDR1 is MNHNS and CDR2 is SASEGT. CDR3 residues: CASRETGGGTEAFF. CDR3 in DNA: TGTGCCAGCAGAGAAACAGGGGGGGGAACTGAAGCTTTCTTT.

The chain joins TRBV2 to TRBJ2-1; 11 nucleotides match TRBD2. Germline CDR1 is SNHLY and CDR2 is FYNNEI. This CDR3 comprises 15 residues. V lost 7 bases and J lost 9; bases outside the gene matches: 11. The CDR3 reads CASKLLAGEFSEQFF. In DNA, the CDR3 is TGTGCCAGCAAATTACTAGCGGGGGAGTTCAGTGAGCAGTTCTTC.

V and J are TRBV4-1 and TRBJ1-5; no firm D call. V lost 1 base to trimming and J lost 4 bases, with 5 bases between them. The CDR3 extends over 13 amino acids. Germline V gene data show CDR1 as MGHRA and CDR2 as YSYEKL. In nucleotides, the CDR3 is TGCGCCAGCAGCCAAGTGGAGAATCAGCCCCAGCATTTT. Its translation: CASSQVENQPQHF.

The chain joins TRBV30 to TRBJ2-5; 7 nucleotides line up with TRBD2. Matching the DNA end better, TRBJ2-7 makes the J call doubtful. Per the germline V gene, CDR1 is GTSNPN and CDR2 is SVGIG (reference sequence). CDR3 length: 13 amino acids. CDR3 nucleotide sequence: TGTGCCTGGACGAGCGGGGCCCTCTACGAGCAGTACTTC. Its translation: CAWTSGALYEQYF.

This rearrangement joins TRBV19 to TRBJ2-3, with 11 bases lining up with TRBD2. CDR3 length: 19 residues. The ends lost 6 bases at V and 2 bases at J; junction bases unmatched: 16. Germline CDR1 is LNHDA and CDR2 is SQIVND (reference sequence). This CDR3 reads CASSGSLAGGHPSTDTQYF. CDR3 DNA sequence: TGTGCCAGTAGCGGGAGCCTAGCGGGAGGCCACCCGTCCACAGATACGCAGTATTTT.

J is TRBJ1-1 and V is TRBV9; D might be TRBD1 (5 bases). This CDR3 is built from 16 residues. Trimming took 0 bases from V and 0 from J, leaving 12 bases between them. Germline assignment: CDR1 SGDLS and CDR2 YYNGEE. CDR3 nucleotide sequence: TGTGCCAGCAGCGTAGCTGGGACTGGTATGAACACTGAAGCTTTCTTT. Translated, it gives CASSVAGTGMNTEAFF.

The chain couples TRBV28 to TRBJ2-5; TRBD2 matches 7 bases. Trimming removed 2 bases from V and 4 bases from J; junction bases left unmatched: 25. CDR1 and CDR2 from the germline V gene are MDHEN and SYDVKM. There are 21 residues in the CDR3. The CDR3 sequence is CASSLRGVEGLRPLEIETQYF. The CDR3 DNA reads TGTGCCAGCAGTTTACGGGGGGTGGAGGGACTCCGGCCGTTGGAAATAGAGACCCAGTACTTC.

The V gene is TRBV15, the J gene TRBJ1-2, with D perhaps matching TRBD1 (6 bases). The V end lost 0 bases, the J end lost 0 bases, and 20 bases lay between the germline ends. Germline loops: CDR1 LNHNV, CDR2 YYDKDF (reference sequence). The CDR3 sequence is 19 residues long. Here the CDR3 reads CATSREPGHQSLPNYGYTF. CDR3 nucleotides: TGTGCCACCAGCAGAGAGCCGGGACACCAATCTCTCCCTAACTATGGCTACACCTTC.